This TCR beta chain came from a study of neurological immune-mediated disorders. Study-level results: Levels of TCR clonal expansion peaked in HTLV-1-associated myelopathy and reached their lowest in multiple sclerosis, under those of healthy controls.

TCRdb reprocessed the 5' RACE reads via MiXCR and lists one record per CDR3 protein. Of about 58,000 distinct CDR3 sequences detected, around 3.4% appear once; the ten largest clones hold 6% to 9%. V gave up 2 bases and J gave up 12 bases, with 17 bases separating them. Germline values: CDR1 DFQATT, CDR2 SNEGSKA (reference sequence). This CDR3 has 13 amino acids. This clonotype was found many times. What it recognizes is unknown. Unsorted libraries came from 2 million PBMCs stored at -80 °C. The sequence was collected from a woman aged 55-69 years with multiple sclerosis. The chain recombines TRBV20-1 with TRBJ1-5; possibly TRBD1 for D (5 bases). The sequenced material came from PBMCs. CDR3 DNA: TGCAGTGCTAGACAGGGTGCCCGTGTCGTCCAGCATTTT. This sequence encodes CSARQGARVVQHF.